This is a list of T cell receptor beta chains from one sample in a study of blood T cell repertoires in COVID-19. Profiled with immunoSEQ multiplex PCR; TCRdb holds only in-frame clones, not every one. The table includes about 360,000 clones, approximately 86% detected once. What was sequenced was PBMCs or T cells enriched from blood (not recorded which). All receptors derive from a woman aged 40 to 49 with acute COVID-19. CDR3s include the opening cysteine and the closing phenylalanine or tryptophan. The D gene is left open where the match is weak. Some rows have no size entry. The others give once, few or many, or a class for an expanded clone.

cdr3_aa: CASSQHRGDYGYTF
cdr3_nt: TGCGCCAGCAGCCAGCACAGGGGTGACTATGGCTACACCTTC
clone_size: .
j_call: TRBJ1-2
v_call: TRBV4-1
d_call: TRBD1

cdr3_aa: CASSEYYDEKLFF
cdr3_nt: TGTGCCAGCAGTGAATATTATGATGAAAAACTGTTTTTT
clone_size: .
j_call: TRBJ1-4
v_call: TRBV25-1
d_call: .

cdr3_aa: CASRRGGSNTEAFF
cdr3_nt: TGTGCCAGTAGGCGAGGGGGCTCGAACACTGAAGCTTTCTTT
clone_size: .
j_call: TRBJ1-1
v_call: TRBV19
d_call: TRBD1

cdr3_aa: CASSLDQGSFPNTEAFF
cdr3_nt: TGTGCCAGCAGCTTAGATCAGGGGAGCTTCCCAAACACTGAAGCTTTCTTT
clone_size: .
j_call: TRBJ1-1
v_call: TRBV7-9
d_call: .

cdr3_aa: CASSDPASGGVYEQFF
cdr3_nt: TGTGCCAGCAGTGACCCTGCGAGCGGGGGGGTATATGAGCAGTTCTTC
clone_size: .
j_call: TRBJ2-1
v_call: TRBV9
d_call: TRBD2

cdr3_aa: CASSLVGQPQHF
cdr3_nt: TGTGCCAGCAGCTTAGTCGGTCAGCCCCAGCATTTT
clone_size: .
j_call: TRBJ1-5
v_call: TRBV11-2
d_call: .

cdr3_aa: CATGLNTEAFF
cdr3_nt: TGTGCCACAGGCCTGAACACTGAAGCTTTCTTT
clone_size: .
j_call: TRBJ1-1
v_call: TRBV12-3/TRBV12-4
d_call: .

cdr3_aa: CASSGGISGNTIYF
cdr3_nt: TGCGCCAGCAGCGGCGGGATATCTGGAAACACCATATATTTT
clone_size: .
j_call: TRBJ1-3
v_call: TRBV5-1
d_call: .

cdr3_aa: CASSLTAGGITDTQYF
cdr3_nt: TGTGCCAGCAGCTTAACAGCCGGGGGGATTACAGATACGCAGTATTTT
clone_size: few
j_call: TRBJ2-3
v_call: TRBV7-9
d_call: TRBD2

cdr3_aa: CASSFDRGDTEAFF
cdr3_nt: TGTGCCAGCAGTTTCGACAGGGGGGACACTGAAGCTTTCTTT
clone_size: once
j_call: TRBJ1-1
v_call: TRBV7-2
d_call: TRBD1

cdr3_aa: CAISDRTGVGGYTF
cdr3_nt: TGTGCCATCAGTGACCGGACAGGGGTAGGGGGCTACACCTTC
clone_size: .
j_call: TRBJ1-2
v_call: TRBV10-3
d_call: TRBD1

cdr3_aa: CASSAWTGGYEQYF
cdr3_nt: TGTGCCAGCAGCGCATGGACCGGAGGGTACGAGCAGTACTTC
clone_size: .
j_call: TRBJ2-7
v_call: TRBV7-9
d_call: .

cdr3_aa: CASSPQTGDTGELFF
cdr3_nt: TGTGCCAGCTCACCACAGACAGGGGACACCGGGGAGCTGTTTTTT
clone_size: .
j_call: TRBJ2-2
v_call: TRBV18
d_call: TRBD1

cdr3_aa: CSVVGTGILGGYTF
cdr3_nt: TGCAGCGTTGTCGGGACAGGGATTTTAGGGGGCTACACCTTC
clone_size: once
j_call: TRBJ1-2
v_call: TRBV29-1
d_call: TRBD1

cdr3_aa: CASSPVSGAQHF
cdr3_nt: TGTGCCAGCAGCCCCGTCTCGGGGGCCCAGCATTTT
clone_size: .
j_call: TRBJ1-5
v_call: TRBV12-3/TRBV12-4
d_call: .

cdr3_aa: CASSIVGLTLYNEQFF
cdr3_nt: TGTGCCAGTAGTATTGTCGGACTGACCCTCTACAATGAGCAGTTCTTC
clone_size: .
j_call: TRBJ2-1
v_call: TRBV19
d_call: .

cdr3_aa: CASSISRFSGNTIYF
cdr3_nt: TGTGCCAGTAGTATTTCACGGTTCTCTGGAAACACCATATATTTT
clone_size: .
j_call: TRBJ1-3
v_call: TRBV19
d_call: .

cdr3_aa: CASSRGGFGEKLFF
cdr3_nt: TGTGCCAGTTCCCGTGGAGGGTTTGGGGAAAAACTGTTTTTT
clone_size: once
j_call: TRBJ1-4
v_call: TRBV27
d_call: .

cdr3_aa: CASGLVNRGGDTEAFF
cdr3_nt: TGTGCTAGTGGTTTGGTAAACAGGGGGGGGGACACTGAAGCTTTCTTT
clone_size: .
j_call: TRBJ1-1
v_call: TRBV12-5
d_call: TRBD1

cdr3_aa: CASSSPGLANEQFF
cdr3_nt: TGCGCCAGCAGCTCACCGGGACTAGCAAATGAGCAGTTCTTC
clone_size: .
j_call: TRBJ2-1
v_call: TRBV5-1
d_call: TRBD2

cdr3_aa: CASSPLRGGSPLHF
cdr3_nt: TGTGCCAGCAGTCCCCTTAGGGGTGGGTCACCCCTCCACTTT
clone_size: once
j_call: TRBJ1-6
v_call: TRBV28
d_call: .

cdr3_aa: CAWNQGTAMNTEAFF
cdr3_nt: TGTGCCTGGAACCAGGGGACAGCCATGAACACTGAAGCTTTCTTT
clone_size: .
j_call: TRBJ1-1
v_call: TRBV30
d_call: TRBD1

cdr3_aa: CASCGQGENTIYF
cdr3_nt: TGTGCCAGTTGCGGACAGGGGGAAAACACCATATATTTT
clone_size: .
j_call: TRBJ1-3
v_call: TRBV2
d_call: TRBD1

cdr3_aa: CASSLGREETQYF
cdr3_nt: TGTGCCAGCAGCTTAGGACGGGAAGAGACCCAGTACTTC
clone_size: .
j_call: TRBJ2-5
v_call: TRBV11-2
d_call: .

cdr3_aa: CASSSGGPNTQYF
cdr3_nt: TGTGCCAGCAGCTCCGGGGGGCCGAATACGCAGTATTTT
clone_size: .
j_call: TRBJ2-3
v_call: TRBV2
d_call: .

cdr3_aa: CAISPPGTGYGYTF
cdr3_nt: TGTGCCATCAGCCCTCCCGGGACAGGGTATGGCTACACCTTC
clone_size: once
j_call: TRBJ1-2
v_call: TRBV10-3
d_call: TRBD1

cdr3_aa: CSASGGLAGGPDTQYF
cdr3_nt: TGCAGTGCTAGTGGTGGTCTAGCGGGGGGCCCAGATACGCAGTATTTT
clone_size: .
j_call: TRBJ2-3
v_call: TRBV20-1
d_call: TRBD2

cdr3_aa: CASSLPRLGGTGELFF
cdr3_nt: TGCGCCAGCAGCTTGCCTAGACTAGGAGGGACCGGGGAGCTGTTTTTT
clone_size: .
j_call: TRBJ2-2
v_call: TRBV5-1
d_call: .

cdr3_aa: CASRRLAGLDTQYF
cdr3_nt: TGTGCCAGCAGAAGACTAGCGGGGCTCGATACGCAGTATTTT
clone_size: .
j_call: TRBJ2-3
v_call: TRBV6-5
d_call: TRBD2

cdr3_aa: CASSLSAGRGNTEAFF
cdr3_nt: TGTGCCAGCAGCTTATCCGCGGGGAGAGGGAACACTGAAGCTTTCTTT
clone_size: .
j_call: TRBJ1-1
v_call: TRBV7-9
d_call: .

cdr3_aa: CASTGVGMNTEAFF
cdr3_nt: TGTGCCAGCACAGGGGTCGGCATGAACACTGAAGCTTTCTTT
clone_size: .
j_call: TRBJ1-1
v_call: TRBV6-5
d_call: .

cdr3_aa: CASSVERASGGGEQFF
cdr3_nt: TGTGCCAGCAGTGTTGAGAGGGCTAGCGGGGGGGGTGAGCAGTTCTTC
clone_size: .
j_call: TRBJ2-1
v_call: TRBV6-1
d_call: TRBD2

cdr3_aa: CASSLGGDSYEQYF
cdr3_nt: TGTGCCAGCAGTTTGGGGGGGGACTCCTACGAGCAGTACTTC
clone_size: .
j_call: TRBJ2-7
v_call: TRBV6-5
d_call: TRBD2

cdr3_aa: CASTLLTGGYTF
cdr3_nt: TGTGCCAGCACCCTCCTGACGGGTGGCTACACCTTC
clone_size: .
j_call: TRBJ1-2
v_call: TRBV5-4
d_call: .